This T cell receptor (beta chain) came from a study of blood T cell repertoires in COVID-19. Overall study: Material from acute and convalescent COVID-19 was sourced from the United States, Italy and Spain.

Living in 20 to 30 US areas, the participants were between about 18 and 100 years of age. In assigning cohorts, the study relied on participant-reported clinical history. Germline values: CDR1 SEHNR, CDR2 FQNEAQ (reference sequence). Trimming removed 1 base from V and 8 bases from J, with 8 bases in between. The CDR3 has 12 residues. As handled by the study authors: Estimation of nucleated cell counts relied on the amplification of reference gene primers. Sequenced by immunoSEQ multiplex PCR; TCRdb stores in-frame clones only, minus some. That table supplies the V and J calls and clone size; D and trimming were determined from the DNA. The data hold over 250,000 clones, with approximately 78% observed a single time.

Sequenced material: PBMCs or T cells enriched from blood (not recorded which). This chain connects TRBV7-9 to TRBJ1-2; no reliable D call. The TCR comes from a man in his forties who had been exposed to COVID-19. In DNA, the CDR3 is TGTGCCAGCAGCTTAGGAGGACTAGGCTACACCTTC. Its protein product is CASSLGGLGYTF.